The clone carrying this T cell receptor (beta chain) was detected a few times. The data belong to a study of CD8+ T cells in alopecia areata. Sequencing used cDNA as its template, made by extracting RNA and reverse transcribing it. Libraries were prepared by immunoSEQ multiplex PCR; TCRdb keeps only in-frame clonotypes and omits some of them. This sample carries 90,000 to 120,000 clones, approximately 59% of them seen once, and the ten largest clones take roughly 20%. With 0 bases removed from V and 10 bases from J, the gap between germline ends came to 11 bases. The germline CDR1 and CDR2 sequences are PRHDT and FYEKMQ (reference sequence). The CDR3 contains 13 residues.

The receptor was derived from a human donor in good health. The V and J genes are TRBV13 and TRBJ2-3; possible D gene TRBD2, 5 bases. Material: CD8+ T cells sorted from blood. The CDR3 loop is CASSLGDCGSQYF. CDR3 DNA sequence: TGTGCCAGCAGCTTAGGGGACTGTGGCTCGCAGTATTTT.